Following are 17 T cell receptor beta chains from one sample sequenced in a study of T cell responses to AZD1222 COVID-19 vaccine. Repertoires were generated with immunoSEQ multiplex PCR, while TCRdb's copy carries only in-frame clones and drops some. Of approximately 81,000 clones listed, about nine tenths are singletons. The sample in question was peripheral blood, obtained on day 0 of MenACWY control vaccination. The receptor source for this set is an adult in good health.

This rearrangement joins TRBV2 to TRBJ1-1; the D is unclear. V was clipped by 4 bases and J by 0 bases, with 9 bases between them. This CDR3 has 14 residues. Germline-derived CDR1 and CDR2 are SNHLY and FYNNEI. In DNA, the CDR3 is TGTGCCAGCAGTGTAGAGGCCATGAACACTGAAGCTTTCTTT. Translated, it gives CASSVEAMNTEAFF. Full variable domain (missing parts from reference TRBV2 and TRBJ1-1): EPEVTQTPSHQVTQMGQEVILRCVPISNHLYFYWYRQILGQKVEFLVSFYNNEISEKSEIFDDQFSVERPDGSNFTLKIRSTKLEDSAMYFCASSVEAMNTEAFFGQGTRLTVV.

This clone was counted a single time. The chain recombines TRBV3-1 (or the pseudogene TRBV3-2) with TRBJ2-7; 12 nucleotides match TRBD2. The CDR3 spans 18 residues. Germline V lookup: CDR1 LGHDT, CDR2 YNNKEL (reference sequence). V lost 6 bases and J lost 1; bases outside the gene matches: 13. The CDR3 protein is CASSTRGLAGYSSYEQYF. In DNA, the CDR3 is TGTGCCAGCAGTACCCGGGGACTAGCGGGCTATTCATCCTACGAGCAGTACTTC.

V gene TRBV3-1 (or the pseudogene TRBV3-2) combines with J gene TRBJ2-7; 16 bases fit TRBD2. J gave up 5 bases and V 4 bases, and 5 bases lay outside the gene matches. Per the germline V gene, CDR1 is LGHDT and CDR2 is YNNKEL (reference sequence). The CDR3 is 16 amino acids. CDR3 sequence: CASSPGLAGGPNEQYF. As DNA, the CDR3 is TGTGCCAGCAGCCCGGGACTAGCGGGAGGGCCCAACGAGCAGTACTTC.

V is TRBV4-1 and J is TRBJ1-1; D uncertain. Trimming removed 6 bases at V and 11 bases at J, with 19 bases between. This CDR3 has 13 residues. Germline CDR1 MGHRA, CDR2 YSYEKL. Here the CDR3 reads CASSPAGKMEAFF. CDR3 DNA: TGCGCCAGCAGTCCCGCCGGTAAGATGGAGGCTTTCTTT.

The chain recombines TRBV6-5 with TRBJ2-7, with D unclear. Germline CDR1 reads MNHEY; CDR2 reads SVGAGI. This CDR3 region has 12 residues. V lost 10 bases, J lost 1 base, and 11 bases lay in between. As DNA, the CDR3 is TGTGCCACCTCTGAGAGTTCCTACGAGCAGTACTTC. Amino acid sequence: CATSESSYEQYF.

This clone has only a few counts. The chain is built from TRBV12-3 or TRBV12-4 and TRBJ1-6; D is unclear. V gave up 5 bases and J gave up 9 bases, with 11 bases separating them. CDR3 length: 13 residues. Here the CDR3 reads CASSEGLSSPLHF. The CDR3 coding sequence is TGTGCCAGCAGTGAGGGCCTAAGTTCACCCCTCCACTTT.

The chain employs TRBV11-3 and TRBJ2-4; D ambiguous. Germline V gives CDR1 SGHNT, CDR2 YENEEA. This CDR3 is built from 18 residues. V was clipped by 5 bases and J by 0 bases, with 20 bases between them. The CDR3 DNA reads TGTGCCAGCAGCCCCCCGAAGGGATCCCTTGGAGCCAAAAACATTCAGTACTTC. Its translation: CASSPPKGSLGAKNIQYF. Filled out from reference TRBV11-3 and TRBJ2-4, the complete variable domain reads EAGVVQSPRYKIIEKKQPVAFWCNPISGHNTLYWYLQNLGQGPELLIRYENEEAVDDSQLPKDRFSAERLKGVDSTLKIQPAELGDSAVYLCASSPPKGSLGAKNIQYFGAGTRLSVL.

By share, this clone counts as medium-sized (0.01 to 0.1%). Other DNA variants within this sample encode the same CDR3. The rearrangement joins TRBV12-3 or TRBV12-4 to TRBJ2-3; D remains unclear. The CDR3 runs to 12 residues. V lost 4 bases and J lost 2, with 4 bases in between. CDR3 DNA: TGTGCCAGCAGTTCAGTCACAGATACGCAGTATTTT. Translating it yields CASSSVTDTQYF.

The rearrangement links TRBV6-5 to TRBJ2-2; tentatively, D is TRBD2 (5 bases). The CDR3 is made up of 15 amino acids. Trimming pared 6 bases from V and 1 base from J, leaving 12 bases between. Germline loops: CDR1 MNHEY, CDR2 SVGAGI. DNA of the CDR3: TGTGCCAGCAGGCATACTAGGGAGAACACCGGGGAGCTGTTTTTT. It specifies CASRHTRENTGELFF.

The chain employs TRBV24-1 and TRBJ2-2, with 10 bases matching TRBD1. Germline V gene sequence: CDR1 KGHDR, CDR2 SFDVKD. V was clipped by 4 bases and J by 5 bases; unmatched bases: 9. The CDR3 runs to 17 residues. For the CDR3, the DNA is TGTGCCACCAGTGAGGCTGGGACAGGGGCGCGAACCGGGGAGCTGTTTTTT. Translating it yields CATSEAGTGARTGELFF.

The chain is built from TRBV7-5 and TRBJ2-3. TRBV7-5 is shown as a pseudogene. The CDR3 loop spans 14 amino acids. The CDR3 DNA reads TGTGTCAGAAGCGTGTCGGAAAACACAGATACGCAGTATTTT. Translation gives CVRSVSENTDTQYF.

The chain carries TRBV7-2 and TRBJ2-3; TRBD2 is a possible D gene (6 bases). The CDR3 covers 17 residues. Germline loops: CDR1 SGHTA, CDR2 FQGNSA. V lost 1 base to trimming and J lost 3 bases, with 17 bases between them. The CDR3 DNA sequence: TGTGCCAGCAGCTTAGTTGGAGGAGGGCTGAGTACAGATACGCAGTATTTT. This encodes CASSLVGGGLSTDTQYF.

V gene TRBV28 combines with J gene TRBJ2-7; D might be TRBD1 (5 bases). Deletions cut 6 bases from V and 5 bases from J, with 14 bases between. The CDR3 extends over 13 amino acids. Germline V gives CDR1 MDHEN, CDR2 SYDVKM. CDR3 DNA: TGTGCCAGCAGACTCCAACCCAGGGACGAGCAGTACTTC. This sequence encodes CASRLQPRDEQYF.

Only a few counts were recorded for this clone. V and J are TRBV28 and TRBJ1-4, with 8 bases aligning to TRBD1. The V and J ends lost 4 bases and 11 bases, in that order; junction bases with no gene match: 15. Germline CDR1 reads MDHEN; CDR2 reads SYDVKM. The CDR3 has 16 amino acids. CDR3 in amino acids: CASSSPTGAFFGKLFF. Here the CDR3 DNA reads TGTGCCAGCAGTTCGCCGACAGGGGCGTTTTTTGGGAAACTGTTTTTT.

The chain is built from TRBV14 and TRBJ2-4, with D possibly being TRBD2 (5 bases). Germline V gene sequence: CDR1 SGHDN, CDR2 FVKESK. CDR3 length: 16 amino acids. Trimming cost V 1 base and J 7 bases, with 17 bases left between them. The CDR3 here is CASSQGGRPAGNIQYF. CDR3 bases: TGTGCCAGCAGCCAAGGAGGGAGACCGGCCGGGAACATTCAGTACTTC. The whole variable domain, filled in from reference TRBV14 and TRBJ2-4, reads EAGVTQFPSHSVIEKGQTVTLRCDPISGHDNLYWYRRVMGKEIKFLLHFVKESKQDESGMPNNRFLAERTGGTYSTLKVQPAELEDSGVYFCASSQGGRPAGNIQYFGAGTRLSVL.

V gene TRBV13 combines with J gene TRBJ1-2, with 10 bases that match TRBD1. Trimming took 5 bases from V and 5 from J; bases not matched to a gene: 8. Germline V gene data show CDR1 as PRHDT and CDR2 as FYEKMQ (reference sequence). The CDR3 runs to 15 residues. The CDR3 sequence: CASSVRDRGLYGYTF. The CDR3 region has the DNA TGTGCCAGCAGCGTCCGGGACAGGGGCCTATATGGCTACACCTTC.

V gene TRBV19 combines with J gene TRBJ1-2; unclear D gene. The germline V and J ends were trimmed by 0 bases and 3 bases, with 11 bases remaining between them. The CDR3 runs 15 residues. Germline V gives CDR1 LNHDA, CDR2 SQIVND (reference sequence). The CDR3 DNA follows: TGTGCCAGTAGTATAGAACATTCGCCGGACTATGGCTACACCTTC. The encoded protein is CASSIEHSPDYGYTF.